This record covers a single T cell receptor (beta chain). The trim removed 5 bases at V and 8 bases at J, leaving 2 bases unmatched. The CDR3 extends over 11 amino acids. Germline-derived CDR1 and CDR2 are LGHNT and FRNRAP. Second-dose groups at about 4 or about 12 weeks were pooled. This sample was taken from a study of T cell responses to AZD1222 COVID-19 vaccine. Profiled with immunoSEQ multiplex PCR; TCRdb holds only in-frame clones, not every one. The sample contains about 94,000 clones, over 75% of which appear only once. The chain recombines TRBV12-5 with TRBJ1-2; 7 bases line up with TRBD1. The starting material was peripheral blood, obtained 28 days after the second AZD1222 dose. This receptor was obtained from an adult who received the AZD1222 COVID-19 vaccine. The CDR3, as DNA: TGTGCTAGTGGTATAGGGGGCGGCTACACCTTC. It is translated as CASGIGGGYTF.